The clone carrying this T cell receptor (beta chain) has a handful of counts. The data derive from a study of CD8+ T cells in alopecia areata. Once RNA had been extracted, it was reverse transcribed into cDNA to act as the sequencing template. Sequencing was performed with immunoSEQ multiplex PCR; in TCRdb, only in-frame clones are kept and a portion is missing. The table includes approximately 220,000 clones, under 40% detected once. As to treatment: oral pan-JAK inhibitor, 5-10 mg twice daily. V lost 5 bases, J lost 4 bases, and 21 bases lay in between. There are 16 residues in the CDR3. Germline CDR1 and CDR2: SEHNR and FQNEAQ (reference sequence).

The rearrangement links TRBV7-9 to TRBJ2-7; tentatively, D is TRBD1 or TRBD2 (6 bases each). The starting material was CD4+ T cells sorted from blood, obtained at week 34, from a patient treated with tofacitinib. The sequence was collected from a human donor with alopecia areata. This CDR3 is CASSARSGALIYEQYF. For the CDR3, the DNA is TGTGCCAGCAGCGCCCGGTCGGGGGCGCTTATTTACGAGCAGTACTTC.